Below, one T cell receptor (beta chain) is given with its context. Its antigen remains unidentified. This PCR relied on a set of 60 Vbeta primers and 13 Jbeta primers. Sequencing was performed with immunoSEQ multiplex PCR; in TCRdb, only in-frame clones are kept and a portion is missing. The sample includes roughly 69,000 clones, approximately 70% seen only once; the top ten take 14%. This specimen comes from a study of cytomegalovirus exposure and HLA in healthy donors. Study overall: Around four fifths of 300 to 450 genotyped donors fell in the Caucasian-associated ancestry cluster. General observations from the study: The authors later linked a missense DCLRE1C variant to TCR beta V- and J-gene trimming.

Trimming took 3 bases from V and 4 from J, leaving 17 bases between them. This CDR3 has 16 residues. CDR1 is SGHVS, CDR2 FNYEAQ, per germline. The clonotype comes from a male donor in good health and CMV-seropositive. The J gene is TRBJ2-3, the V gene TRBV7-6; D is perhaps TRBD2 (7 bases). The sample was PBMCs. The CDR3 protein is CASSLGPRGGADTQYF. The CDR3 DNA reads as TGTGCCAGCAGCTTGGGCCCAAGGGGGGGAGCAGATACGCAGTATTTT.